This T cell receptor beta chain was captured by sequencing in a study of blood T cells in healthy people across ages. Primed by a sample-barcoded 5' primer and a J-beta primer mix, a second PCR proceeded for 7 to 11 cycles. Via MiXCR, TCRdb re-called the 5' RACE reads, giving one row per CDR3 protein. The sample shows over 450,000 distinct CDR3 sequences, around 24% of them seen only once. Trimming pared 5 bases from V and 0 bases from J, leaving 7 bases between. Germline assignment: CDR1 SEHNR and CDR2 FQNEAQ (reference sequence). This CDR3 has 14 amino acids. The same data also contributed to another study, on T cells of mothers and their children.

The rearrangement links TRBV7-9 to TRBJ1-4, with D possibly TRBD1 on 5 matching bases. Sequenced material: blood. The origin of this receptor is a boy between 5 and 17 years old in good health. CDR3 sequence (DNA): TGTGCCAGCAGCGACAGTTCAACTAATGAAAAACTGTTTTTT. Amino acid sequence: CASSDSSTNEKLFF.